This paragraph covers one T cell receptor beta chain sequence. Its antigen specificity is not known. Base qualities were left out, and no much larger clone turns up one base away. This sample was included in a study of lymphopenia after photon versus proton radiotherapy (dated by TCRdb to about 2019). The study in broad terms: The immunological effects of photon versus proton radiation therapy were compared in patients with gastrointestinal tumors who developed high-grade lymphopenia. The cohort included 20 patients with gastrointestinal tumors who developed lymphopenia after receiving either photon or proton therapy. The study was designed to characterize how the impact on the immune system differs between the two radiation modalities.

The library was produced with the immunoSEQ multiplex PCR assay. Deep sequencing of rearranged TCR beta loci, alongside multiparametric flow cytometry, was used to profile T cell repertoires. Sourced from immuneACCESS, this table was stored by TCRdb with only in-frame sequences that have V and J called. A share of the clones is absent; for the studies checked, an unresolved V gene accounts for under half, and the remainder has no known explanation. The sample table holds roughly 32,000 clones, of which 94% were seen once. Together, the top ten hold roughly 0.71% of the sample. Broad study findings and their caveats: During treatment, patients who received photon therapy lost naive T cells and TCR diversity and gained effector/memory populations, whereas patients who received proton therapy remained relatively stable. After the lymphocyte count nadir, oligoclonal expansion, especially of CD8+ Temra cells, was observed in photon-treated repertoires, and the drop in diversity was driven by this expansion. Across the cohort, among patients who died, a greater drop in TCR diversity after the nadir was inversely correlated with overall survival time. The survival association was examined only in patients who died, and the authors described better survival with proton therapy as a possibility, not as a demonstrated result.

The sample was peripheral blood, taken from a patient treated with photon-based radiotherapy. This TCR was recovered from a woman aged 50 to 65 with cholangiocarcinoma.

Here is the DNA: TGTGCCAGCTCACCGGACAGCTCTGGAAACACCATATATTTT. The encoded protein is CASSPDSSGNTIYF. Rearrangement joined TRBV18 to TRBJ1-3; the best D guess is TRBD1, with 6 bases matching. V is pared back by 3 bases and J by 0 bases, with 6 bases lying between the germline termini. The germline V gene yields KGHSH for CDR1 and LQKENI for CDR2. Including cysteine and phenylalanine, the CDR3 has 14 amino acids. The read is trimmed to its CDR3 DNA, 42 bases read in frame from base 1.